This T cell receptor (beta chain) was retrieved from a study of PD-1 blockade in mismatch repair-deficient tumors. The germline V gene has CDR1 MDHEN and CDR2 SYDVKM. Trimming stripped 3 bases from V and 6 bases from J, with 14 bases between. This CDR3 contains 14 residues. Study results and caveats: Rapid post-treatment expansion, then contraction, generally preceding radiologic response, marked tumor-resident clones.

Mismatch repair deficiency was confirmed in all patients, by PCR or immunohistochemistry. TCR sequencing covered three patients who responded to pembrolizumab. Assay used: immunoSEQ multiplex PCR; TCRdb lists only in-frame clones, some missing. This table holds roughly 130,000 clones, about 90% found once. Worth noting for this clone: Antigen unknown.

Sequenced material: peripheral blood, taken about 17 months after starting pembrolizumab. This receptor was taken from an adult with mismatch repair-deficient cancer. The chain combines TRBV28 with TRBJ1-1; D is ambiguous. DNA of the CDR3: TGTGCCAGCAGTTTGCCTCATCACCTTTCTGAAGCTTTCTTT. Its protein product is CASSLPHHLSEAFF.